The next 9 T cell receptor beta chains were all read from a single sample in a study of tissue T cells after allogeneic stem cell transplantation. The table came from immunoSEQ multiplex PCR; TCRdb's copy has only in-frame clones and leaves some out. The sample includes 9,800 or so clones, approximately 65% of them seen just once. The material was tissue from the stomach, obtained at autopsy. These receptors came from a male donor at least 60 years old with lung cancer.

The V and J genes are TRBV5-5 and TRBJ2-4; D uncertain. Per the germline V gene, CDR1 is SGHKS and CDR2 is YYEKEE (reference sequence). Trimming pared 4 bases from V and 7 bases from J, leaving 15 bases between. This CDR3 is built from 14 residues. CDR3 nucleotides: TGTGCCAGCAGCCCTGAACCAGACCGGAACATTCAGTACTTC. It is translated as CASSPEPDRNIQYF.

The CDR3 loop is CAWRDRQGPRFATNEKLFF. Here the CDR3 DNA reads TGTGCCTGGAGAGACAGACAGGGACCGAGGTTTGCAACTAATGAAAAACTGTTTTTT. This chain joins TRBV30 and TRBJ1-4, with 7 positions matching TRBD1. V shed 3 bases and J 0 bases; nucleotides not matched to a gene: 16. The CDR3 contains 19 residues. Germline loops: CDR1 GTSNPN, CDR2 SVGIG (reference sequence).

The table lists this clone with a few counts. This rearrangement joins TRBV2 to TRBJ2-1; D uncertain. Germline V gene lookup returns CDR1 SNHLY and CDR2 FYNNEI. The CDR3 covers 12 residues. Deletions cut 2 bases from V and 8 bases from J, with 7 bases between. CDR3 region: CASSEQIDEQFF. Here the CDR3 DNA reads TGTGCCAGCAGTGAACAGATCGATGAGCAGTTCTTC.

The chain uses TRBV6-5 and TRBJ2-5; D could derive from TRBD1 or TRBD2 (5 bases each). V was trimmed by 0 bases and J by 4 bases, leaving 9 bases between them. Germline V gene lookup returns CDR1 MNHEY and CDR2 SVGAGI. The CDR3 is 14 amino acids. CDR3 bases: TGTGCCAGCAGTTACTCTGGGGGTGGAGAGACCCAGTACTTC. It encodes CASSYSGGGETQYF.

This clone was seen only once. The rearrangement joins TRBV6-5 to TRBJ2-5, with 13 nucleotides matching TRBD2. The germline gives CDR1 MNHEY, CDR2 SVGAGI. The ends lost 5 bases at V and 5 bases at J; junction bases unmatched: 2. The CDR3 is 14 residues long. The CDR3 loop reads CASSLLAGGETQYF. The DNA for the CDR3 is TGTGCCAGCAGTCTACTAGCGGGAGGGGAGACCCAGTACTTC.

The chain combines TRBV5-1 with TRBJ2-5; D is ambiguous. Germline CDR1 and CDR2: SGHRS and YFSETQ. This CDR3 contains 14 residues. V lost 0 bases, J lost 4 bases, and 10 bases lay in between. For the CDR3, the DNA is TGCGCCAGCAGCTTGGGACATGCGAGAGAGACCCAGTACTTC. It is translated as CASSLGHARETQYF.

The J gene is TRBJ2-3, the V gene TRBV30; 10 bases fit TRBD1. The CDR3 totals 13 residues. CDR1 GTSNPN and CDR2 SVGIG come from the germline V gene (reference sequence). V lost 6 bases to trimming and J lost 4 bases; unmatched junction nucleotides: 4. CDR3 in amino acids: CACATGGADTQYF. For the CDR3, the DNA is TGTGCCTGTGCGACAGGGGGCGCAGATACGCAGTATTTT.

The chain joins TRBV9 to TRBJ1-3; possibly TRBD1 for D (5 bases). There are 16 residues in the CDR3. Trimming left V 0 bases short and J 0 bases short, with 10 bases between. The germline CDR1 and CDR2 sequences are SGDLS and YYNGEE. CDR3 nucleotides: TGTGCCAGCAGCGTAGCTGGCGGGGCCTCTGGAAACACCATATATTTT. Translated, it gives CASSVAGGASGNTIYF.

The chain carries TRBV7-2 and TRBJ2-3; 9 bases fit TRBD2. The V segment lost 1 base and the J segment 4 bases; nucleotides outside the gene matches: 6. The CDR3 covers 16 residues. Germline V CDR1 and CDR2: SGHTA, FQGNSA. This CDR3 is CASSLDSGGYSDTQYF. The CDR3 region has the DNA TGTGCCAGCAGCTTAGACAGCGGGGGGTACTCAGATACGCAGTATTTT.